This entry lists 30 T cell receptor beta chains sequenced from one sample in a study of CD8 T cells in ankylosing spondylitis. General study findings and limits: Ankylosing spondylitis blood appeared to carry a characteristic TCR beta motif of eight or nine highly homologous variants.

These receptors' antigens are unknown. TCRdb re-called the 5' RACE reads through MiXCR, storing one row per CDR3 protein. The sample lists hundreds of thousands of distinct CDR3 sequences, about 10% occurring once. Sample: blood, either unsorted or a sorted T cell fraction (not recorded which). Receptor source: a male donor with ankylosing spondylitis.

The V call is TRBV5-1, the J call TRBJ2-7, with 9 bases aligning to TRBD1. This CDR3 is built from 13 residues. Germline V CDR1 and CDR2: SGHRS, YFSETQ. V lost 5 bases to trimming and J lost 5 bases; unmatched junction nucleotides: 5. The CDR3 region is CASRGTGYHEQYF. The CDR3 bases are TGCGCCAGCAGAGGGACAGGGTACCACGAGCAGTACTTC. Complete variable domain (other parts from reference TRBV5-1 and TRBJ2-7): KAGVTQTPRYLIKTRGQQVTLSCSPISGHRSVSWYQQTPGQGLQFLFEYFSETQRNKGNFPGRFSGRQFSNSRSEMNVSTLELGDSALYLCASRGTGYHEQYFGPGTRLTVT.

V and J are TRBV28 and TRBJ1-1, with D tentatively TRBD1 (6 bases). CDR1 and CDR2 from the germline V gene are MDHEN and SYDVKM. There are 14 residues in the CDR3. V was trimmed by 3 bases and J by 3 bases, leaving 11 bases between them. CDR3 sequence: CASSFRDTHTEAFF. DNA of the CDR3: TGTGCCAGCAGTTTCCGGGACACTCACACTGAAGCTTTCTTT.

This clonotype was observed a few times. The genes are TRBV10-3 and TRBJ2-2, with D possibly matching TRBD2 (5 bases). The V end lost 0 bases, the J end lost 4 bases, and 15 bases lay between the germline ends. Germline V gene lookup returns CDR1 ENHRY and CDR2 SYGVKD. The CDR3 consists of 17 residues. CDR3 sequence reads: CAISESGGLAPTGELFF. CDR3 DNA sequence: TGTGCCATCAGTGAGTCCGGTGGTCTAGCTCCCACCGGGGAGCTGTTTTTT.

This clonotype was seen many times. V gene TRBV7-2 combines with J gene TRBJ2-1; 7 bases agree with TRBD2. V lost 1 base, J lost 3 bases, and 3 bases stayed unmatched. This CDR3 contains 15 residues. The germline V gene encodes CDR1 SGHTA and CDR2 FQGNSA. Here the CDR3 DNA reads TGTGCCAGCAGCTTAGGTAGCGGGTTCTACAATGAGCAGTTCTTC. Its protein is CASSLGSGFYNEQFF. The entire variable domain, with the rest obtained from reference TRBV7-2 and TRBJ2-1, is as follows: GAGVSQSPSNKVTEKGKDVELRCDPISGHTALYWYRQSLGQGLEFLIYFQGNSAPDKSGLPSDRFSAERTGGSVSTLTIQRTQQEDSAVYLCASSLGSGFYNEQFFGPGTRLTVL.

This clonotype was counted at least ten times. The chain is built from TRBV7-2 and TRBJ2-7, with 10 positions matching TRBD2. The CDR3 is 14 amino acids. Per germline, CDR1 SGHTA and CDR2 FQGNSA. V was clipped by 6 bases and J by 0 bases; unmatched bases: 2. The CDR3, as DNA: TGTGCCAGCAGATCTAGCGGGAGCTCCTACGAGCAGTACTTC. Its protein product is CASRSSGSSYEQYF. Looking up the rest from reference TRBV7-2 and TRBJ2-7 gives the full variable domain: GAGVSQSPSNKVTEKGKDVELRCDPISGHTALYWYRQSLGQGLEFLIYFQGNSAPDKSGLPSDRFSAERTGGSVSTLTIQRTQQEDSAVYLCASRSSGSSYEQYFGPGTRLTVT.

This clonotype was seen repeatedly, ten times or more. V and J are TRBV10-3 and TRBJ2-7, with D possibly matching TRBD1 (5 bases). With 4 bases removed from V and 4 bases from J, the gap between germline ends came to 8 bases. The CDR3 extends over 12 amino acids. Germline V gene sequence: CDR1 ENHRY, CDR2 SYGVKD. The CDR3 nucleotides read TGTGCCATCAGTGTTCAGGGTTACGAGCAGTACTTC. The encoded protein is CAISVQGYEQYF.

This clonotype showed up just a few times. The CDR3, as DNA: TGTGCCAGCAGCCTCCAAGGGGACGGGGGGAACACTGAAGCTTTCTTT. This sequence encodes CASSLQGDGGNTEAFF. This sequence joins TRBV3-1 and TRBJ1-1, with D possibly matching TRBD1 (5 bases). This CDR3 is built from 16 residues. V lost 4 bases to trimming and J lost 1 base, with 16 bases between them. Germline CDR1 reads LGHDT; CDR2 reads YNNKEL (reference sequence).

This clonotype has only a few counts. V usage is TRBV28 and J usage is TRBJ2-1; no clear D gene. Germline V gene sequence: CDR1 MDHEN, CDR2 SYDVKM. The CDR3 runs 16 residues. V shed 7 bases and J shed 1 base, with 17 bases lying between them. The CDR3 DNA follows: TGTGCCAGCACCCAGAGCCGGCATTGGTCCTACAATGAGCAGTTCTTC. As protein: CASTQSRHWSYNEQFF.

This clonotype was observed a few times. The rearrangement uses TRBV7-2 and TRBJ1-2; D remains unclear. The V end lost 6 bases, the J end lost 4 bases, and 12 bases lay between the germline ends. The CDR3 loop spans 13 amino acids. The germline gives CDR1 SGHTA, CDR2 FQGNSA. CDR3 protein: CASRERALYGYTF. CDR3 nucleotides: TGTGCCAGCAGAGAGAGGGCCCTCTATGGCTACACCTTC.

The table lists this clonotype with many counts. V is TRBV29-1 and J is TRBJ2-3; 12 nucleotides align to TRBD1. CDR3 size: 14 residues. Trimming took 6 bases from V and 6 from J; bases not matched to a gene: 7. The germline gives CDR1 SQVTM, CDR2 ANQGSEA. In nucleotides, the CDR3 is TGCAGCGTAGGGGACAGGGGGCCTCGGGATACGCAGTATTTT. Translation gives CSVGDRGPRDTQYF.

Notes on this clonotype: A read error may produce the germline difference seen at one junction end. The J gene is TRBJ2-7, the V gene TRBV6-5; possibly TRBD2 for D (6 bases). The CDR3 has 13 amino acids. Germline V CDR1 and CDR2: MNHEY, SVGAGI. The CDR3 region has the DNA TGTGCCAGCAGTTACTCGCGGGAAACTGGGCAACACTTC. Amino acid sequence: CASSYSRETGQHF.

This clonotype was seen a handful of times. V and J are TRBV5-1 and TRBJ2-1, with TRBD1 identical over 9 bases. Germline V lookup: CDR1 SGHRS, CDR2 YFSETQ. There are 15 residues in the CDR3. V was clipped by 2 bases and J by 5 bases; unmatched bases: 5. As DNA, the CDR3 is TGCGCCAGCAGCTTACGGACAGGGGAGGACAATGAGCAGTTCTTC. It translates to CASSLRTGEDNEQFF.

V is TRBV6-5 and J is TRBJ2-7, with a tentative D call TRBD1 (6 bases). In germline, CDR1 is MNHEY, CDR2 SVGAGI. The CDR3 totals 12 residues. V shed 9 bases and J shed 2 bases, with 11 bases lying between them. CDR3 sequence (DNA): TGTGCCAGTCAGGGGCTCGCCTACGAGCAGTACTTC. The encoded protein is CASQGLAYEQYF.

This clonotype has only a few counts. The rearrangement joins TRBV20-1 to TRBJ1-5; D might be TRBD1 (5 bases). V was shortened by 8 bases and J by 11 bases, with 16 bases between the two germline ends. The germline gives CDR1 DFQATT, CDR2 SNEGSKA (reference sequence). The CDR3 is 11 residues long. The CDR3 loop is CSSPSGPTQHF. In DNA, the CDR3 is TGCAGTTCACCCTCAGGGCCGACCCAGCATTTT.

Only one count was recorded for this clonotype. The chain links TRBV20-1 to TRBJ1-2; D remains unclear. Per the germline V gene, CDR1 is DFQATT and CDR2 is SNEGSKA (reference sequence). The CDR3 consists of 13 residues. The ends were cut back, 1 base at V and 2 bases at J, with 8 bases in the middle. The CDR3 protein is CSARVASNYGYTF. DNA of the CDR3: TGCAGTGCTAGAGTAGCGTCGAACTATGGCTACACCTTC.

Comment on this clonotype: This likely comes from a read error, as the CDR3 has no conserved phenylalanine or tryptophan at its end. The chain is built from TRBV7-2 and TRBJ1-1; D remains ambiguous. CDR3 length: 12 residues. V was clipped by 5 bases and J by 6 bases, with 10 bases between them. Germline CDR1 reads SGHTA; CDR2 reads FQGNSA. The CDR3 protein is CASSVFPAEAFL. The CDR3 nucleotides are TGTGCCAGCAGCGTGTTCCCGGCTGAAGCTTTCCTT.

This rearrangement joins TRBV7-9 to TRBJ2-1, with 13 bases identical to TRBD2. The trim removed 7 bases at V and 6 bases at J, leaving 9 bases unmatched. CDR3 length: 16 residues. Germline-derived CDR1 and CDR2 are SEHNR and FQNEAQ (reference sequence). DNA of the CDR3: TGTGCCAGCATCCTGGCCGGGACTAGCGGGGTCAATGAGCAGTTCTTC. This encodes CASILAGTSGVNEQFF.

As regards this clonotype: At one end, the junction sequence differs from germline, possibly due to a read error. The chain uses TRBV20-1 and TRBJ2-2, with 14 bases matching TRBD2. This CDR3 has 17 residues. Germline CDR1 and CDR2: DFQATT and SNEGSKA (reference sequence). The CDR3 region is CSARGTSGSLRTGELFF. In DNA form, the CDR3 reads TGCAGTGCCAGAGGGACTAGCGGGAGTCTTCGGACCGGGGAGCTGTTTTTT.

The rearrangement uses TRBV12-3 or TRBV12-4 and TRBJ2-7; 10 nucleotides align to TRBD1. With 3 bases clipped from V and 5 bases from J, the junction kept 4 bases outside the gene matches. The CDR3 has 14 amino acids. The CDR3: CASSFGQGVNEQYF. CDR3 sequence (DNA): TGTGCCAGCAGTTTTGGACAGGGGGTAAACGAGCAGTACTTC.

The chain has TRBV5-1 and TRBJ2-5; D ambiguous. The germline V gene has CDR1 SGHRS and CDR2 YFSETQ. Trimming pared 0 bases from V and 3 bases from J, leaving 9 bases between. The CDR3 sequence is 14 residues long. CDR3 amino acids: CASSLGPVEETQYF. In nucleotides, the CDR3 is TGCGCCAGCAGCTTGGGTCCAGTCGAAGAGACCCAGTACTTC.

This clonotype was seen at least ten times. J is TRBJ1-4 and V is TRBV7-2; TRBD1 aligns across 7 bases. The V gene's germline CDR1 is SGHTA and CDR2 FQGNSA. V trimming: 1 base; J trimming: 5 bases; junction bases outside the gene matches: 4. This CDR3 is built from 15 residues. The DNA for the CDR3 is TGTGCCAGCAGCTTAGGTAGAGGGGGCAATGAAAAACTGTTTTTT. It translates to CASSLGRGGNEKLFF.

This clonotype was observed at least ten times. V is TRBV6-1 and J is TRBJ2-1; TRBD2 aligns across 8 bases. Germline values: CDR1 MNHNS, CDR2 SASEGT. Trimming at V came to 6 bases and at J to 5 bases, leaving 12 bases not matched to a gene. The CDR3 runs to 16 residues. CDR3 in amino acids: CASRGLAGVENNEQFF. The CDR3 nucleotides are TGTGCCAGCAGGGGGCTAGCGGGCGTTGAAAACAATGAGCAGTTCTTC.

The table lists this clonotype with a few counts. V usage is TRBV4-3 and J usage is TRBJ1-4; D may be TRBD1 (5 bases). CDR1 is LGHNA, CDR2 YSLEER, per germline. This CDR3 comprises 17 residues. V was shortened by 4 bases and J by 0 bases, with 15 bases between the two germline ends. This CDR3 reads CASSPKGASTTNEKLFF. The CDR3 DNA reads TGCGCCAGCAGCCCTAAAGGGGCCTCAACAACTAATGAAAAACTGTTTTTT.

V is TRBV20-1 and J is TRBJ2-7; possibly TRBD1 for D (6 bases). Germline CDR1 is DFQATT and CDR2 is SNEGSKA (reference sequence). Trimming took off 8 bases at V and 10 bases at J, with 18 bases between the two ends. The CDR3 has 11 amino acids. The CDR3 loop is CSLSPKGHQYF. In nucleotides, the CDR3 is TGCAGTCTTAGCCCGAAGGGACACCAGTACTTC.

This clonotype was detected only a few times. V usage is TRBV5-5 and J usage is TRBJ2-7; D call uncertain. CDR1 and CDR2 from the germline V gene are SGHKS and YYEKEE (reference sequence). With 1 base removed from V and 0 bases from J, the gap between germline ends came to 11 bases. The CDR3 contains 15 residues. The CDR3 DNA reads as TGTGCCAGCAGCTTGACCCCGGCTCCCTCCTACGAGCAGTACTTC. It is translated as CASSLTPAPSYEQYF.

This clonotype has only a few counts. The V call is TRBV12-3 or TRBV12-4, the J call TRBJ1-6; D perhaps matches TRBD1 (6 bases). The length of the CDR3 is 14 residues. V was trimmed by 2 bases and J by 8 bases, leaving 10 bases between them. CDR3 in amino acids: CASSLLWTDSPLHF. The DNA for the CDR3 is TGTGCCAGCAGTTTACTTTGGACAGATTCACCCCTCCACTTT.

The rearrangement joins TRBV7-2 to TRBJ2-7; D is undetermined. Germline CDR1 SGHTA, CDR2 FQGNSA. Between the trimmed V and J ends, which lost 4 bases and 2 bases, there was a span of 12 bases. There are 14 residues in the CDR3. The CDR3 nucleotides read TGTGCCAGCAGCTGGCCAGGCTACACCTACGAGCAGTACTTC. Its translation is CASSWPGYTYEQYF.

A few counts support this clonotype. V is TRBV6-1 and J is TRBJ1-1; a weak D match, TRBD1 (6 bases). The CDR3 has 15 amino acids. The germline V and J ends were trimmed by 6 bases and 3 bases, with 17 bases remaining between them. Germline CDR1 MNHNS, CDR2 SASEGT. The CDR3 DNA reads as TGTGCCAGCAGCTCCGGTAGGGACAAGTACACTGAAGCTTTCTTT. As protein: CASSSGRDKYTEAFF.

This clonotype was counted a few times. The chain combines TRBV6-5 with TRBJ1-2; perhaps TRBD1 as D (6 bases). Germline V lookup: CDR1 MNHEY, CDR2 SVGAGI. V gave up 7 bases and J gave up 13 bases, with 19 bases separating them. The CDR3 consists of 12 residues. CDR3 DNA: TGTGCCAGCACCCTATCCGGGGGCCCCCTCACCTTC. Translated, it gives CASTLSGGPLTF.

The V gene is TRBV12-3 or TRBV12-4, the J gene TRBJ1-1, with D possibly matching TRBD1 (5 bases). The CDR3 loop spans 13 amino acids. The CDR3 loop is CVTLMYGGTEAFF. CDR3 DNA sequence: TGTGTCACACTAATGTACGGGGGCACTGAAGCTTTCTTT.